These T cell receptor beta chains were read from a single sample in a study of identical twins. From the 5' RACE reads, TCRdb called clonotypes with MiXCR, one entry per CDR3 protein. This table has roughly 240,000 distinct CDR3 sequences, 6% to 8% appearing once. These data also featured in a second study, about yellow fever vaccine responses in identical twins.

Sequenced sample: CD8+ T cells sorted from blood. Source of these receptors: a woman aged 18-30 years in good health. The CDR3 runs from the conserved cysteine through the conserved F or W. Fields, in order: J gene, clone size, V gene, D gene, CDR3 protein, CDR3 DNA. A D gene is named only where the DNA matches it firmly. For some rows the clone size is stated as once, few or many, or as a class when expanded; others skip it.

J: TRBJ2-2
size: NA
V: TRBV12-3/TRBV12-4
D: TRBD1
CDR3: CASSLPDRGAGELFF
DNA: TGTGCCAGCAGTTTACCGGACAGGGGAGCCGGGGAGCTGTTTTTT

J: TRBJ2-3
size: few
V: TRBV7-2
D: NA
CDR3: CASSLALREATDTQYF
DNA: TGTGCCAGCAGCTTAGCGCTAAGGGAGGCCACAGATACGCAGTATTTT

J: TRBJ2-1
size: NA
V: TRBV7-6
D: NA
CDR3: CASSLGTSRANDGYNEQFF
DNA: TGTGCCAGCAGCTTAGGGACATCCCGGGCCAACGACGGTTACAATGAGCAGTTCTTC

J: TRBJ2-5
size: few
V: TRBV12-3/TRBV12-4
D: NA
CDR3: CASSFRGETQYF
DNA: TGTGCCAGCAGCTTCAGGGGAGAGACCCAGTACTTC

J: TRBJ2-7
size: NA
V: TRBV2
D: TRBD1
CDR3: CASSGGGQYEQYF
DNA: TGTGCCAGCAGTGGAGGGGGCCAGTACGAGCAGTACTTC

J: TRBJ2-1
size: many
V: TRBV9
D: NA
CDR3: CASSVAGYGGREQFF
DNA: TGTGCCAGCAGCGTAGCTGGGTATGGCGGTCGTGAGCAGTTCTTC

J: TRBJ2-1
size: NA
V: TRBV6-5
D: TRBD1
CDR3: CASSYLGQGAHNEQFF
DNA: TGTGCCAGCAGTTACCTTGGACAGGGCGCTCACAATGAGCAGTTCTTC

J: TRBJ1-1
size: many
V: TRBV4-1
D: TRBD1
CDR3: CASSQFWGTGDGTEAFF
DNA: TGCGCCAGCAGCCAATTTTGGGGAACAGGGGATGGAACTGAAGCTTTCTTT

J: TRBJ2-3
size: NA
V: TRBV20-1
D: NA
CDR3: CSASSFSNLFPDTQYF
DNA: TGCAGTGCTTCCTCGTTCTCCAACCTGTTCCCAGATACGCAGTATTTT

J: TRBJ1-5
size: NA
V: TRBV12-3/TRBV12-4
D: NA
CDR3: CASSIQGIYQPQHF
DNA: TGTGCCAGCAGCATACAGGGAATTTATCAGCCCCAGCATTTT

J: TRBJ2-5
size: many
V: TRBV5-1
D: NA
CDR3: CASTDSRETQYF
DNA: TGCGCCAGTACGGACAGTCGGGAGACCCAGTACTTC

J: TRBJ2-7
size: many
V: TRBV4-2
D: TRBD2
CDR3: CASSQTRLAEPYEQYF
DNA: TGTGCCAGCAGCCAAACTAGACTAGCGGAGCCCTACGAGCAGTACTTC

J: TRBJ2-2
size: few
V: TRBV28
D: NA
CDR3: CASSLIRLDTGELFF
DNA: TGTGCCAGCAGTTTAATACGCCTTGACACCGGGGAGCTGTTTTTT

J: TRBJ1-5
size: few
V: TRBV11-1
D: NA
CDR3: CASSLAGRGQPQHF
DNA: TGTGCCAGCAGCTTAGCGGGCAGGGGTCAGCCCCAGCATTTT

J: TRBJ2-2
size: many
V: TRBV24-1
D: TRBD2
CDR3: CATSDLPKTSGETGELFF
DNA: TGTGCCACCAGTGATTTGCCAAAGACTAGCGGGGAAACCGGGGAGCTGTTTTTT

J: TRBJ2-7
size: once
V: TRBV9
D: TRBD2
CDR3: CASSAESGRLYEQYF
DNA: TGTGCCAGCAGCGCGGAGAGCGGGAGGTTGTACGAGCAGTACTTC

J: TRBJ2-1
size: few
V: TRBV7-9
D: TRBD1
CDR3: CASSQTGDGEQFF
DNA: TGTGCCAGCAGCCAGACAGGGGACGGCGAGCAGTTCTTC

J: TRBJ2-1
size: many
V: TRBV6-5
D: NA
CDR3: CASTAGGGLLFF
DNA: TGTGCCAGCACCGCCGGCGGAGGACTTCTGTTCTTC